The 5 T cell receptor beta chains below all came from one sample that was sequenced in a study of blood T cell repertoires in COVID-19. TCRdb's copy holds only in-frame clones and misses some; the assay was immunoSEQ multiplex PCR. The table has roughly 150,000 clones, about 86% seen once. Sequencing was carried out using peripheral blood. Receptor source: a woman in her seventies who had recovered from COVID-19.

V usage is TRBV2 and J usage is TRBJ2-7; a weak D match, TRBD1 (6 bases). The CDR3 spans 11 residues. The ends were cut back, 7 bases at V and 5 bases at J, with 9 bases in the middle. Per germline, CDR1 SNHLY and CDR2 FYNNEI. The CDR3 DNA reads TGTGCCAGCAACCCAGGGGACGAGCAGTACTTC. As protein: CASNPGDEQYF.

The V call is TRBV27, the J call TRBJ1-1; TRBD1 matches 7 bases. V trimming: 4 bases; J trimming: 4 bases; junction bases outside the gene matches: 9. The length of the CDR3 is 15 residues. Germline V CDR1 and CDR2: MNHEY, SMNVEV (reference sequence). CDR3 nucleotide sequence: TGTGCCAGCAGTTGGTTTGGCGGACAGGCCACTGAAGCTTTCTTT. This codes for CASSWFGGQATEAFF.

The chain links TRBV3-1 (or the pseudogene TRBV3-2) to TRBJ2-7; 11 bases are a match to TRBD2. V lost 3 bases and J lost 2; bases outside the gene matches: 3. In germline, CDR1 is LGHDT, CDR2 YNNKEL (reference sequence). The CDR3 totals 15 residues. In DNA form, the CDR3 reads TGTGCCAGCAGCCACGGGACTAGCGGCGCCTACGAGCAGTACTTC. Its translation: CASSHGTSGAYEQYF.

The chain recombines TRBV7-2 with TRBJ2-1; 10 bases match TRBD2. After removal of 5 bases from V and 3 bases from J, the junction contained 7 bases not matched to a gene. CDR3 size: 16 residues. CDR1 and CDR2 from the germline V gene are SGHTA and FQGNSA. The CDR3 DNA reads TGTGCCAGCAGCCCCCCCGGGACTAGCGACTACAATGAGCAGTTCTTC. Its translation: CASSPPGTSDYNEQFF.

The J gene is TRBJ2-2, the V gene TRBV5-1; D not resolved. CDR1 SGHRS and CDR2 YFSETQ come from the germline V gene. There are 13 residues in the CDR3. V dropped 4 bases and J dropped 8 bases, with 12 bases sitting between them. CDR3 region: CASSPIRFGELFF. In nucleotides, the CDR3 is TGCGCCAGCAGCCCAATACGGTTTGGGGAGCTGTTTTTT.